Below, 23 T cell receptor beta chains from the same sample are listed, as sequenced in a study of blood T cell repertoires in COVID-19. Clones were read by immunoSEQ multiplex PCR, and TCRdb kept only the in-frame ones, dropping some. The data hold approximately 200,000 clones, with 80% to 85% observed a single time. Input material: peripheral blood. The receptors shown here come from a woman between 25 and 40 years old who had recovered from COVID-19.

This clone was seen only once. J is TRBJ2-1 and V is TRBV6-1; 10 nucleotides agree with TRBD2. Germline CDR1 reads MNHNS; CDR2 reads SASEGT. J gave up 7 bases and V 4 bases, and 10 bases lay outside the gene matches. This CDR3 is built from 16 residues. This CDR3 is CASSGLISGRKNEQFF. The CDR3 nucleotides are TGTGCCAGCAGTGGACTGATTAGCGGGAGGAAAAATGAGCAGTTCTTC.

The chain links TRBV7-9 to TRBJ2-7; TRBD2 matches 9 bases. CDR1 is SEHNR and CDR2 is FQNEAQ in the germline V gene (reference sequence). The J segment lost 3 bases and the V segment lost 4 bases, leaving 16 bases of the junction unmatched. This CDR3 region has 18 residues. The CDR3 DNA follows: TGTGCCAGCAGCTCGACCGTCGGGCGCGGGAGGGCCGGCTACGAGCAGTACTTC. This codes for CASSSTVGRGRAGYEQYF.

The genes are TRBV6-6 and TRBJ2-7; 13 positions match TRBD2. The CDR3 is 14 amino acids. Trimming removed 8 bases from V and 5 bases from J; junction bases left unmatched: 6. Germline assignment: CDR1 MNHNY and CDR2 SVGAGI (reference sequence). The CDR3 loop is CASGGLAGVNEQYF. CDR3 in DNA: TGTGCCAGCGGCGGACTAGCGGGAGTTAACGAGCAGTACTTC.

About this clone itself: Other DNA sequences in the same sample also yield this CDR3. CDR3 sequence reads: CASSSGQGPQETQYF. CDR3 sequence (DNA): TGTGCCAGCAGTTCCGGACAGGGACCACAAGAGACCCAGTACTTC. The V gene is TRBV9, the J gene TRBJ2-5, with 8 bases aligning to TRBD1. Germline CDR1 reads SGDLS; CDR2 reads YYNGEE. The CDR3 contains 15 residues. Trimming cost V 5 bases and J 2 bases; bases outside gene matches: 8.

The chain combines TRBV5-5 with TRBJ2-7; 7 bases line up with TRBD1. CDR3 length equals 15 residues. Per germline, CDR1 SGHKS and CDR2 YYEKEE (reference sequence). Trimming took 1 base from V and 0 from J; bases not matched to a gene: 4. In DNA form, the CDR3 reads TGTGCCAGCAGCTTGTGGGCAGGGGGCTCCTACGAGCAGTACTTC. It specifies CASSLWAGGSYEQYF.

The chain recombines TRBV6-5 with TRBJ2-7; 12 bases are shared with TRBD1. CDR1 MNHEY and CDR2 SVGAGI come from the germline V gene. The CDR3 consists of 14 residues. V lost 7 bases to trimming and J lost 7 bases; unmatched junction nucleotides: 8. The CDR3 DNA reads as TGTGCCAGCAAGGTCGGGACAGGGGGCCGAGAGCAGTACTTC. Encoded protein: CASKVGTGGREQYF.

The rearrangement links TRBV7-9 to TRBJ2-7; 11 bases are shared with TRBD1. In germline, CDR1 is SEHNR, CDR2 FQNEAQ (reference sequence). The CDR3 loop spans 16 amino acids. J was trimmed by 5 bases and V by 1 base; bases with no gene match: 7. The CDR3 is CASSLGTGGGIHEQYF. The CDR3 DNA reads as TGTGCCAGCAGCTTAGGGACAGGGGGCGGAATCCACGAGCAGTACTTC.

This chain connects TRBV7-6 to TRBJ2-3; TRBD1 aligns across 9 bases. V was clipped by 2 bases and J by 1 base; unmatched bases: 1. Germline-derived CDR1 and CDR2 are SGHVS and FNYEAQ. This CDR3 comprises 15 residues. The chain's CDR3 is CASSLWTGGTDTQYF. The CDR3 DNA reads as TGTGCCAGCAGCTTATGGACAGGGGGCACAGATACGCAGTATTTT.

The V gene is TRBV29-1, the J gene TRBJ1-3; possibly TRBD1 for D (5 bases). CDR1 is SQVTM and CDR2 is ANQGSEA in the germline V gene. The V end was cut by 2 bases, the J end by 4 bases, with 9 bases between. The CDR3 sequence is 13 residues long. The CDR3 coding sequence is TGCAGCGTTGAACAGGGATTCGGAAACACCATATATTTT. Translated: CSVEQGFGNTIYF.

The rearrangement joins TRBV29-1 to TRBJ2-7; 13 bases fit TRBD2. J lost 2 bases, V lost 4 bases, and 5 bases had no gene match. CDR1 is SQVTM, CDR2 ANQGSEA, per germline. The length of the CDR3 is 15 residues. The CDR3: CSVVGGLAGAYEQYF. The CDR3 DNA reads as TGCAGCGTTGTTGGAGGACTAGCGGGGGCCTACGAGCAGTACTTC.

The CDR3 nucleotides are TGTGCCAGCAGGGAGGACAGGGGGGTGAGGGAGCAGTACTTC. Protein: CASREDRGVREQYF. The chain has TRBV2 and TRBJ2-7, with TRBD1 identical over 10 bases. The length of the CDR3 is 14 residues. The germline CDR1 and CDR2 sequences are SNHLY and FYNNEI. V was pared by 6 bases and J by 7 bases, with 9 bases of the junction left unmatched.

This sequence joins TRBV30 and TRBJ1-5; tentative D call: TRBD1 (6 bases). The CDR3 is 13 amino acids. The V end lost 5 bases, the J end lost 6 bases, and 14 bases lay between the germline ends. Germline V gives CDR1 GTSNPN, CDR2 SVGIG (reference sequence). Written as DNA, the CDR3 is TGTGCCTGGGAGGGGGGGCTCGGTCAGCCCCAGCATTTT. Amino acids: CAWEGGLGQPQHF.

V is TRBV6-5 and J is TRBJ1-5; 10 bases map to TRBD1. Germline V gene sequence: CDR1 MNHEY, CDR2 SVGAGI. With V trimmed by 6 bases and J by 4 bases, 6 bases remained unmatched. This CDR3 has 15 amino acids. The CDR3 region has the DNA TGTGCCAGCAGCCTCGGACAGGGGGTGAATCAGCCCCAGCATTTT. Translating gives CASSLGQGVNQPQHF.

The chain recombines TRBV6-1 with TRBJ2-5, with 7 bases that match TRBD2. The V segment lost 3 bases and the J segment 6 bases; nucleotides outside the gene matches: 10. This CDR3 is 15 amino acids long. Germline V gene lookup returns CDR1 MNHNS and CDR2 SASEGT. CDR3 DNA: TGTGCCAGCAGTGACCCCGCGGGAGTCCTGAAGACCCAGTACTTC. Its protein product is CASSDPAGVLKTQYF.

The chain's CDR3 is CASRPGQGDSNTGELFF. The CDR3 DNA is TGTGCCAGCAGACCAGGACAGGGAGACTCGAACACCGGGGAGCTGTTTTTT. The chain carries TRBV2 and TRBJ2-2, with 8 bases aligning to TRBD1. The CDR3 is 17 residues long. V was clipped by 6 bases and J by 0 bases; unmatched bases: 9. Looked up from germline, CDR1 is SNHLY and CDR2 is FYNNEI.

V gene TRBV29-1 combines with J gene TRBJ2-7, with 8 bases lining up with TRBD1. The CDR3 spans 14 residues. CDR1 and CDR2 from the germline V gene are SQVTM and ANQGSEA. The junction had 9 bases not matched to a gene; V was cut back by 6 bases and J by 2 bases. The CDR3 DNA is TGCAGCGTGGCCGGACAGGGAAAAGCCTACGAGCAGTACTTC. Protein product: CSVAGQGKAYEQYF.

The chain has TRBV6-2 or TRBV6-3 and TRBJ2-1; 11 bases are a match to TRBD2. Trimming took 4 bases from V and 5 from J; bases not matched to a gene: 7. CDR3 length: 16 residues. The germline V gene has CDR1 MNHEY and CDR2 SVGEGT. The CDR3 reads CASSSLAGGNDNEQFF. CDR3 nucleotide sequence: TGTGCCAGCAGTTCCTTAGCGGGAGGGAACGACAATGAGCAGTTCTTC.

The chain's CDR3 is CASSLNMDGYTF. CDR3 DNA sequence: TGCGCCAGCAGCTTAAACATGGATGGCTACACCTTC. This chain uses TRBV5-1 with TRBJ1-2, with D uncertain. Germline V gene lookup returns CDR1 SGHRS and CDR2 YFSETQ. V lost 2 bases and J 6 bases, leaving 8 bases between the germline ends. This CDR3 contains 12 residues. Variable domain in full (rest from reference TRBV5-1 and TRBJ1-2): KAGVTQTPRYLIKTRGQQVTLSCSPISGHRSVSWYQQTPGQGLQFLFEYFSETQRNKGNFPGRFSGRQFSNSRSEMNVSTLELGDSALYLCASSLNMDGYTFGSGTRLTVV.

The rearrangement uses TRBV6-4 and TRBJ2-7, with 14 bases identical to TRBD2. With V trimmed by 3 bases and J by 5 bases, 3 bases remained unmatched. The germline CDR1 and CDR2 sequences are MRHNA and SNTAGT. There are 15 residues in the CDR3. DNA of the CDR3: TGTGCCAGCAGTGAGGGGACTAGCGGGAGTCACGAGCAGTACTTC. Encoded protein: CASSEGTSGSHEQYF.

The CDR3, as DNA: TGTGCCAGCAGCCAAGTTAGAGACCTAGCGGGAAGACATCACAATGAGCAGTTCTTC. Protein: CASSQVRDLAGRHHNEQFF. The chain combines TRBV3-1 (or the pseudogene TRBV3-2) with TRBJ2-1; 9 bases fit TRBD2. The V gene's germline CDR1 is LGHDT and CDR2 YNNKEL (reference sequence). The V gene end was trimmed by 1 base and the J gene end by 5 bases; junction bases not matched to a gene: 15. This CDR3 comprises 19 residues.

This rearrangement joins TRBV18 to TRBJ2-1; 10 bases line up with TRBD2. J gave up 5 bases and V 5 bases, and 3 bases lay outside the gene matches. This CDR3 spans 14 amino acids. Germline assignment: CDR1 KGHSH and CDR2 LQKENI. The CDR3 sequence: CASSSLAGDNEQFF. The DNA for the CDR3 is TGTGCCAGCTCAAGTCTAGCGGGAGACAATGAGCAGTTCTTC.

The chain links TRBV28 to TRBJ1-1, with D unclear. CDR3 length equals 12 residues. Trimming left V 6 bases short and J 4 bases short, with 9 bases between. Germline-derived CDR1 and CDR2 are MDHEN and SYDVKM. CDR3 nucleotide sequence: TGTGCCAGCAGCGAGGGTATCACTGAAGCTTTCTTT. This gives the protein CASSEGITEAFF.

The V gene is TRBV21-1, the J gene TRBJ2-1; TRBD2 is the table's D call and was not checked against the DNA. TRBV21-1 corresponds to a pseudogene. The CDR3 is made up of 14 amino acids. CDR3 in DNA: TGTGCCAGCCTAAACGGTTTTTCCTACAATGAGCAGTTCTTC. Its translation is CASLNGFSYNEQFF.